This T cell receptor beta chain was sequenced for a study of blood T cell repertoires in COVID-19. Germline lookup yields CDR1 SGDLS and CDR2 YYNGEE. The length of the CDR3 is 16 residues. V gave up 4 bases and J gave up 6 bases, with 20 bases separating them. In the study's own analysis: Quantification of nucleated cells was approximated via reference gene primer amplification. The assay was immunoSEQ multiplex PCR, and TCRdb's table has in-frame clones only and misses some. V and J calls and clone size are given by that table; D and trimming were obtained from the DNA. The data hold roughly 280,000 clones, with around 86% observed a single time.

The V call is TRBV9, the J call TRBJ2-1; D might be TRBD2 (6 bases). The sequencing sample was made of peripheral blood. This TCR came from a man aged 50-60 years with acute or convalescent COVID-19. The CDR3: CASSPSPSGGTNEQFF. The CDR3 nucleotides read TGTGCCAGCAGCCCTTCCCCCTCAGGAGGGACCAATGAGCAGTTCTTC. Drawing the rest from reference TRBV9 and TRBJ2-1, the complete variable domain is DSGVTQTPKHLITATGQRVTLRCSPRSGDLSVYWYQQSLDQGLQFLIQYYNGEERAKGNILERFSAQQFPDLHSELNLSSLELGDSALYFCASSPSPSGGTNEQFFGPGTRLTVL.